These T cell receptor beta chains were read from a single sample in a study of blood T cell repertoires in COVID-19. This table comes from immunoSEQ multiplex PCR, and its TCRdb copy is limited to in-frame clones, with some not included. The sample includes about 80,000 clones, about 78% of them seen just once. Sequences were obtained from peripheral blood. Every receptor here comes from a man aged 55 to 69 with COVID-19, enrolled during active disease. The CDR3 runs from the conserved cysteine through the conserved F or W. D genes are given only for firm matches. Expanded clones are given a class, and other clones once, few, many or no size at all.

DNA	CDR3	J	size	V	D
TGTGCCAGCAGCTATCAAAGGTTAGGGTTCCCCGGGGGTGAGCAGTTCTTC	CASSYQRLGFPGGEQFF	TRBJ2-1	-	TRBV3-1/TRBV3-2	-
TGTGCCACCTCGACAGAGCCTTCTGGGGCCAACGTCCTGACTTTC	CATSTEPSGANVLTF	TRBJ2-6	-	TRBV15	-
TGTGCCAGCAGCTTAGTTGGAGCGGGAGGGCCCGGGAATGAGCAGTTCTTC	CASSLVGAGGPGNEQFF	TRBJ2-1	-	TRBV11-2	TRBD2
TGTGCCACCAGTGATTTGCAAGCGCCCAATGAGCAGTTCTTC	CATSDLQAPNEQFF	TRBJ2-1	few	TRBV24-1	-
TGCGCCAGCAGCACGGACAGTAGCAATCAGCCCCAGCATTTT	CASSTDSSNQPQHF	TRBJ1-5	-	TRBV4-1	-
TGTGCCAGCAGCCAGACAGCTAGCAATCAGCCCCAGCATTTT	CASSQTASNQPQHF	TRBJ1-5	-	TRBV7-2	-
TGTGCCAGCAGCCTCGGGGGACTAGCGGGGATGAACACCGGGGAGCTGTTTTTT	CASSLGGLAGMNTGELFF	TRBJ2-2	-	TRBV7-2	TRBD2
TGCGCCAGCAGCTTGGTAGCCCCCACCGCTGACGAGCAGTACTTC	CASSLVAPTADEQYF	TRBJ2-7	-	TRBV5-1	-
TGCAGTGCTAGTAACGCAGGGCTGACCAGATATAGCAATCAGCCCCAGCATTTT	CSASNAGLTRYSNQPQHF	TRBJ1-5	-	TRBV20-1	-
TGCGCCAGCAGCCACGCTAAGGGAGACAGGGGGCCTCAGTACTTC	CASSHAKGDRGPQYF	TRBJ2-4	few	TRBV4-1	TRBD1
TGTGCCAGCAGCGTAAGGACTAGCGGCTACGAGCAGTACTTC	CASSVRTSGYEQYF	TRBJ2-7	-	TRBV9	TRBD2
TGTGCCAGTAGTAACTCCCAAGCGGGGAACTACAATGAGCAGTTCTTC	CASSNSQAGNYNEQFF	TRBJ2-1	-	TRBV19	TRBD2
TGTGCCAGCAGACCCGGGACTAGCGCCAGGGAGCAGTACTTC	CASRPGTSAREQYF	TRBJ2-7	few	TRBV6-5	TRBD2
TGTGCCAGCTCACCAGGGACAGGGCCGGGCACTGAAGCTTTCTTT	CASSPGTGPGTEAFF	TRBJ1-1	-	TRBV18	TRBD1
TGTGCCAGCAGCCAAGTAGCGGGGGGGCCGACAGATACGCAGTATTTT	CASSQVAGGPTDTQYF	TRBJ2-3	-	TRBV3-1/TRBV3-2	TRBD2
TGTGCCAGCAAGGGGGCAGGATCACCCCTCCACTTT	CASKGAGSPLHF	TRBJ1-6	-	TRBV3-1/TRBV3-2	TRBD1
TGTGCCAGCAGCTTGGCGGGAAATAATTCACCCCTCCACTTT	CASSLAGNNSPLHF	TRBJ1-6	-	TRBV5-6	-
TGTGCCAGCACCAACGGGGCCGGGGAGCTGTTTTTT	CASTNGAGELFF	TRBJ2-2	-	TRBV6-6	-
TGTGCCAGCAGCCTGAAGACCCTAGGCGGGCCCCAGTACTTC	CASSLKTLGGPQYF	TRBJ2-5	-	TRBV27	-
TGTGCCAGCGGGGCAGGGGTCCGCTATGGCTACACCTTC	CASGAGVRYGYTF	TRBJ1-2	-	TRBV6-5	-
TGTGCCAGCAGCTTTTCTCAGGGGACTAACTATGGCTACACCTTC	CASSFSQGTNYGYTF	TRBJ1-2	-	TRBV7-8	-
TGTGCCAGCAGTAACCACAGGTCCAGCAATCAGCCCCAGCATTTT	CASSNHRSSNQPQHF	TRBJ1-5	-	TRBV6-6	-
TGTGCCAGCAGTTACGCGACTAGCGTCCTTGATCAGTTCTTC	CASSYATSVLDQFF	TRBJ2-1	-	TRBV6-5	TRBD2
TGTGCCAGCAGCCAACACGCGGGGGTGCAACAAGAGACCCAGTACTTC	CASSQHAGVQQETQYF	TRBJ2-5	-	TRBV3-1/TRBV3-2	TRBD2
TGTGCCAGCGGAGACAGCCTGTCTCAGCCCCAGCATTTT	CASGDSLSQPQHF	TRBJ1-5	few	TRBV6-1	-
TGCGCCAGCAGCTTGGAGGGGATCGACGACGAGCAGTACTTC	CASSLEGIDDEQYF	TRBJ2-7	-	TRBV5-1	-
TGCGCCAGCAGCTGGGGGACTAGCGGGGGCCCGAACACCGGGGAGCTGTTTTTT	CASSWGTSGGPNTGELFF	TRBJ2-2	-	TRBV5-1	TRBD2
TGTGCCAGCAGCACCGAGTCGGGGGGTGAAGCTTTCTTT	CASSTESGGEAFF	TRBJ1-1	-	TRBV6-4	-
TGTGCCAGCAGTCCTTCCTCTGGAAACACCATATATTTT	CASSPSSGNTIYF	TRBJ1-3	-	TRBV27	-
TGTGCCAGCACGGACAGGGGCCTCTGGGGCTACACCTTC	CASTDRGLWGYTF	TRBJ1-2	-	TRBV2	TRBD1
TGCAGCGAGATAGGACAGAGCTCCTACAATGAGCAGTTCTTC	CSEIGQSSYNEQFF	TRBJ2-1	-	TRBV29-1	-
TGTGCCAGCAGTTATTCCCTTGAGCAGTTCTTC	CASSYSLEQFF	TRBJ2-1	-	TRBV6-6	-
TGTGCCACCAGCAGAGGGGTGGGGCTGGGCTCGGGTAATCAGCCCCAGCATTTT	CATSRGVGLGSGNQPQHF	TRBJ1-5	-	TRBV15	-
TGTGCCAGCAGCCGAGCGGGGGGCAGCACAGATACGCAGTATTTT	CASSRAGGSTDTQYF	TRBJ2-3	-	TRBV7-3	TRBD2
TGTGCCAGCAGTTACTCGAGGACAGGGACCTACGAGCAGTACTTC	CASSYSRTGTYEQYF	TRBJ2-7	few	TRBV6-5	TRBD1
TGTGCCAGCAGCCGAGTGGGCGGGACAGGGGGTTCACCCCTCCACTTT	CASSRVGGTGGSPLHF	TRBJ1-6	-	TRBV3-1/TRBV3-2	TRBD1
TGTGCCAGCAGCACGTTAGGGGGACGGACCACAGATACGCAGTATTTT	CASSTLGGRTTDTQYF	TRBJ2-3	-	TRBV9	-
TGTGCCAGCAGCTTACGCACTGAAGCTTTCTTT	CASSLRTEAFF	TRBJ1-1	-	TRBV11-3	-
TGTGCCAGCAGCTTGACCGTCGGGAGCCACGAGCAGTACTTC	CASSLTVGSHEQYF	TRBJ2-7	-	TRBV5-4	-
TGTGCCAGCACGAGGGCGGGGGGTGACAATGAGCAGTTCTTC	CASTRAGGDNEQFF	TRBJ2-1	-	TRBV7-9	TRBD2
TGCAGCGTGAGATGGACAGGGACCGGGGAGCTGTTTTTT	CSVRWTGTGELFF	TRBJ2-2	-	TRBV29-1	TRBD1
TGTGCCAGCAGCTTCTTCGACAGGGACACCGGGGAGCTGTTTTTT	CASSFFDRDTGELFF	TRBJ2-2	few	TRBV5-4	TRBD1
TGTGCCAGCAGCGCAAGCAGACACACAGATACGCAGTATTTT	CASSASRHTDTQYF	TRBJ2-3	-	TRBV14	-